The following is a T cell receptor beta chain sequence with its context. The clone's antigen remains unknown. Per-base quality was not reported, and no clone a single base away is much larger than it. This entry is derived from a study of T cells in localized non-small cell lung cancer (TCRdb year 2020). For the study in its entirety: Comparing tumors with uninvolved tumor-adjacent lungs, the study looked at the T cell repertoires of 236 patients with early-stage NSCLC. NSCLC patients had a mean age of approximately 66 years, and more than 120 were male and around 99 female. The cohort comprised approximately 240 treatment-naïve NSCLC patients with resected, localized lung tumors.

The paper as a whole reports these results and caveats: Longer overall survival was associated with higher T cell density in blood, whereas shorter survival was associated with higher clonality in adjacent lung. Because multi-region tumor sequencing was not performed, intratumor heterogeneity could not be ruled out. A median of around 57 of the top 100 tumor clones turned up in the paired uninvolved adjacent lung, and some 28 of those clones also ranked among the top 100 of that same adjacent lung. Uninvolved tumor-adjacent lung showed the highest T cell clonality, higher than tumor, which suggests more focused antigenic responses in the adjacent lung. Because the study design was exploratory, TCR variables were selected using unadjusted p-values without false-discovery rate correction.

The immunoSEQ Assay was used to sequence TCR beta CDR3 regions from DNA. The paper's processing steps were these. T cell density was computed as TCR beta template counts normalized to usable DNA estimated by amplifying housekeeping genes. Using the preseqR package, richness was estimated by extrapolating to 120,000 templates for tissue samples and 400,000 templates for PBMC samples. Clonality was defined by subtracting Pielou's evenness from one. Differential abundance testing on productive amino-acid clonotypes, with a minimum total count of 5 and an alpha of 0.1, was used to identify tissue-enriched TCRs. The Jaccard Index and the Morisita Overlap Index were used to quantify repertoire overlap between compartments. GLIPH grouped TCR beta CDR3s together with public tetramer-defined viral CDR3s, and a viral motif had to include at least three viral sequences and also show V-gene enrichment. Imported from immuneACCESS, the table was reduced by TCRdb to in-frame sequences with V and J called. These copies leave out some clones; in studies compared against another copy, an unresolved V gene accounts for under half, and the cause of the remainder is not known. V and J calls and clone size follow that table, whereas D and trimming were derived from the DNA. This sample gives about 31,000 clones in total; roughly 92% of them show up just once. Around 0.66% of the sample goes to the ten largest clones.

At diagnosis, tumor, uninvolved tumor-adjacent lung and peripheral blood were collected and then preserved as a mix of FFPE and fresh-frozen material. For TCR repertoire profiling, blood samples were analyzed as peripheral blood mononuclear cells. The material was peripheral blood, obtained before any cancer treatment. This clonotype originated in a woman aged 40-69 years with stage I lung adenocarcinoma.

The sequenced DNA is TGTGCCAGCAGCCAAGTGGGGGACAACGATGGGGGCAATGAGCAGTTCTTC. Translated, this is CASSQVGDNDGGNEQFF. The sequence is built from TRBV4-2 and TRBJ2-1; D gene: possibly TRBD1, on 6 matching bases. Reading the germline V gene gives CDR1 LGHNA and CDR2 YNFKEQ. The V end loses 1 base and the J end loses 6 bases, and a stretch of 19 bases separates them. The CDR3 runs 17 residues from the cysteine to the phenylalanine. Solely the CDR3 DNA is kept, with 51 bases framed from the first base.